The 10 T cell receptor beta chains presented below share a single source sample, sequenced in a study of T cell repertoires in cytomegalovirus infection. One entry per CDR3 protein results from TCRdb running MiXCR on the reads. The table lists hundreds of thousands of distinct CDR3 sequences, about 30% of them singletons. Their specific antigens are unknown. Specimen: cultured PBMCs, collected from culture after CMV antigen stimulation. The receptors originated from a human donor in good health (CMV status not recorded). Some clones in this sample may be carry-over from other donors' samples.

This clonotype was counted between two and nine times. CDR3: CASSLNARTDTQYF. Here the CDR3 DNA reads TGTGCCAGCAGTTTAAACGCGCGCACAGATACGCAGTATTTT. This chain joins TRBV12-3 or TRBV12-4 and TRBJ2-3, with D unresolved. The CDR3 runs to 14 residues. The V gene lost 2 bases and the J gene lost 1 base, with 7 bases spanning the gap.

CDR3 protein: CASSQDWSPGKTYEQYF. In nucleotides, the CDR3 is TGCGCCAGCAGCCAAGATTGGAGTCCCGGGAAGACTTACGAGCAGTACTTC. The chain carries TRBV4-1 and TRBJ2-7, with a possible D match to TRBD2 (5 bases). Germline V CDR1 and CDR2: MGHRA, YSYEKL. The CDR3 contains 17 residues. The V gene lost 0 bases and the J gene lost 4 bases, with 19 bases spanning the gap.

The table lists this clonotype with a count of one. This sequence joins TRBV5-6 and TRBJ2-7; tentative D call: TRBD1 (6 bases). Between the trimmed V and J ends, which lost 5 bases and 2 bases, there was a span of 14 bases. Germline V gene data show CDR1 as SGHDT and CDR2 as YYEEEE. This CDR3 is 14 amino acids long. CDR3 DNA sequence: TGTGCCAGCAGTTCTACAGGGCCCACCTACGAGCAGTACTTC. Translation gives CASSSTGPTYEQYF.

The CDR3: CASSPGQGVWLSYEQYF. CDR3 coding DNA: TGTGCCAGCAGCCCTGGACAGGGTGTATGGCTCTCCTACGAGCAGTACTTC. The chain uses TRBV28 and TRBJ2-7; TRBD1 aligns across 8 bases. This CDR3 is built from 17 residues. Germline trimming cut 6 bases from V and 0 bases from J; bases unmatched to any gene: 13. CDR1 is MDHEN, CDR2 SYDVKM, per germline.

This clonotype appeared a few times. The genes are TRBV4-1 and TRBJ1-1; D is perhaps TRBD1 (6 bases). V was cut by 4 bases and J by 4 bases, with 10 bases left in between. This CDR3 contains 13 residues. Germline loops: CDR1 MGHRA, CDR2 YSYEKL. CDR3 nucleotides: TGCGCCAGCAGCCCGCAGGGGCTCACTGAAGCTTTCTTT. Residues: CASSPQGLTEAFF.

The V gene is TRBV2, the J gene TRBJ2-7; no definite D call. Germline V gene sequence: CDR1 SNHLY, CDR2 FYNNEI. The CDR3 runs to 14 residues. Trimming shortened V by 2 bases and J by 5 bases, and 13 bases separated the two germline ends. CDR3 sequence reads: CASSEPLSEDEQYF. The CDR3 nucleotides read TGTGCCAGCAGTGAACCTCTATCTGAGGACGAGCAGTACTTC.

CDR3 bases: TGTGCCAGCAGCATCAGACTAGCGGGAAACAATGAGCAGTTCTTC. Its protein is CASSIRLAGNNEQFF. This rearrangement joins TRBV7-2 to TRBJ2-1, with 11 bases identical to TRBD2. The length of the CDR3 is 15 residues. The V gene's germline CDR1 is SGHTA and CDR2 FQGNSA. The junction had 5 bases not matched to a gene; V was cut back by 5 bases and J by 5 bases.

This sequence joins TRBV7-2 and TRBJ1-6; the D gene is possibly TRBD1 (6 bases). Germline V gene sequence: CDR1 SGHTA, CDR2 FQGNSA. Trimming removed 2 bases from V and 11 bases from J, with 10 bases in between. The CDR3 contains 13 residues. Here the CDR3 reads CASSLMGHPPLHF. The CDR3 DNA is TGTGCCAGCAGCTTAATGGGACATCCACCCCTCCACTTT.

This clonotype showed up just a few times. The chain uses TRBV7-9 and TRBJ2-1, with TRBD2 matching over 12 bases. From germline, CDR1 is SEHNR and CDR2 FQNEAQ (reference sequence). The CDR3 has 15 amino acids. Germline trimming cut 4 bases from V and 8 bases from J; bases unmatched to any gene: 6. CDR3 in DNA: TGTGCCAGCAGCTCGACTAGCGGGAGAATCGATGAGCAGTTCTTC. It yields the protein CASSSTSGRIDEQFF.

The J gene is TRBJ1-1, the V gene TRBV3-1, with D possibly matching TRBD1 (5 bases). This CDR3 comprises 13 residues. Germline values: CDR1 LGHDT, CDR2 YNNKEL (reference sequence). V was trimmed by 6 bases and J by 0 bases, leaving 8 bases between them. The CDR3 sequence is CASRGVLNTEAFF. The CDR3 bases are TGTGCCAGCAGAGGGGTCCTGAACACTGAAGCTTTCTTT. Variable domain in full (rest from reference TRBV3-1 and TRBJ1-1): DTAVSQTPKYLVTQMGNDKSIKCEQNLGHDTMYWYKQDSKKFLKIMFSYNNKELIINETVPNRFSPKSPDKAHLNLHINSLELGDSAVYFCASRGVLNTEAFFGQGTRLTVV.